Listed below are T cell receptor beta chains from one sample, sequenced in a study of cytomegalovirus exposure and HLA in healthy donors. Sequenced by immunoSEQ multiplex PCR; TCRdb stores in-frame clones only, minus some. The table records under 200,000 clones, roughly four fifths of them present only once. The sequencing sample was made of PBMCs. The receptors derive from a woman between 45 and 65 years old in good health and CMV-seropositive. Each CDR3 is given with its conserved first and last residue. A D gene is named only where the DNA matches it firmly.

>TRBV7-9|TRBD2|TRBJ2-1
CASSPRGGQNNEQFF
>TRBV6-6|-|TRBJ1-2
CASSYENYGYTF
>TRBV9|-|TRBJ1-2
CASSVAGGSWGYTF
>TRBV29-1|-|TRBJ2-7
CSVSIGTGSHEQYF
>TRBV6-1|-|TRBJ2-3
CASSPQGISTDTQYF
>TRBV7-2|-|TRBJ1-2
CASSSKAGAALGYTF
>TRBV29-1|-|TRBJ1-2
CSVEGGQYGYTF
>TRBV11-3|TRBD1|TRBJ1-1
CASSLPGQGTDTEAFF
>TRBV18|TRBD1|TRBJ2-1
CASSPGQGVANEQFF
>TRBV14|-|TRBJ2-1
CASSRVQRAHYNEQFF
>TRBV6-1|TRBD1|TRBJ2-7
CASSAYVGQGAYEQYF
>TRBV20-1|TRBD1|TRBJ1-5
CSALQGSQHF
>TRBV7-3|-|TRBJ2-6
CASSFTGSGANVLTF
>TRBV6-5|-|TRBJ2-5
CASSYSRGEETQYF
>TRBV18|-|TRBJ2-2
CASSPGQNTGELFF
>TRBV23-1|-|TRBJ1-2
CASGYRAPYGYTF
>TRBV27|TRBD1|TRBJ1-2
CASSLLGQGYGYTF
>TRBV11-2|TRBD2|TRBJ2-7
CASSPGLAGAYEQYF
>TRBV6-1|TRBD1|TRBJ2-2
CASSAGTGKDGELFF
>TRBV27|TRBD1|TRBJ1-6
CASRPLDRGFYNSPLHF
>TRBV10-3|TRBD1|TRBJ1-1
CAISKTGLEEAFF
>TRBV6-6|-|TRBJ2-3
CASAGGGTDTQYF